This T cell receptor beta chain was documented in a study of brain T cells in children with intractable seizures. Study conclusions and caveats: Absence of clones before surgery may stem from lower sequencing depth. HCMV serostatus was not known, and viral specificity came from CDR3 similarity only.

At least one anti-epileptic drug was given before surgery. Data came from immunoSEQ multiplex PCR; TCRdb stores just in-frame clones and leaves some out. The table shows 110,000 or so clones, with 85% to 95% occurring only once. Comments on this clone: Its antigen is unidentified.

The receptor's source is a boy in the first two years of life with hemimegalencephaly and intractable seizures. Sequencing was performed on peripheral blood, taken at surgery.

The CDR3 loop reads CASSYLSRDFTEAFF. The DNA of the CDR3 is TGTGCCAGCAGTTACCTCAGCCGGGATTTCACTGAAGCTTTCTTT. The chain has TRBV6-5 and TRBJ1-1; D is uncertain. The germline V gene has CDR1 MNHEY and CDR2 SVGAGI. V was pared by 2 bases and J by 4 bases, with 14 bases between. This CDR3 spans 15 amino acids.